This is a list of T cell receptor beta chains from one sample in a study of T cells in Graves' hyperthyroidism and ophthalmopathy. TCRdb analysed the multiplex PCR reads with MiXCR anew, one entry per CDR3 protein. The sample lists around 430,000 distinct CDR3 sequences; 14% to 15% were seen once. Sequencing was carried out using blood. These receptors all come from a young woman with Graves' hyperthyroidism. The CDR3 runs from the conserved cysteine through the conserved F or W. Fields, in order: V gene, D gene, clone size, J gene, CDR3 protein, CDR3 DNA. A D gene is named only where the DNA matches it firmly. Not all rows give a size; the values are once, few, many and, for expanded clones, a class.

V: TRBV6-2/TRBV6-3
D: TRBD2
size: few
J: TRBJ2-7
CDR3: CASTAGTSGRYEQYF
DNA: TGTGCCAGCACCGCCGGGACTAGCGGGAGATACGAGCAGTACTTC

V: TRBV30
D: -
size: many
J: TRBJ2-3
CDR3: CAWNKGLSDTQYF
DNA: TGTGCCTGGAATAAGGGGCTTTCCGATACGCAGTATTTT

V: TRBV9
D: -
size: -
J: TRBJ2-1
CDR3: CASSVRVDSYNEQFF
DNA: TGTGCCAGCAGCGTACGGGTCGACTCCTACAATGAGCAGTTCTTC

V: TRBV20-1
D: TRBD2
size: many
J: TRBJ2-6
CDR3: CSARDMTGLAFTGANVLTF
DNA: TGCAGTGCTAGAGATATGACGGGACTAGCATTCACTGGGGCCAACGTCCTGACTTTC

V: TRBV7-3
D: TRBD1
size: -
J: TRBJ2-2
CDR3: CASSLTGGTGSAGELFF
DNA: TGTGCCAGCAGCTTAACGGGGGGGACAGGGTCCGCAGGGGAGCTGTTTTTT

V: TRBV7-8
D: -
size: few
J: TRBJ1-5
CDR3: CASSLSSRISNQPQHF
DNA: TGTGCCAGCAGCTTAAGTTCTCGCATAAGCAATCAGCCCCAGCATTTT

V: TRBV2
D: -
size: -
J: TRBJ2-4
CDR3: CASSEMVQNIQYF
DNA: TGTGCCAGCAGTGAAATGGTACAGAACATTCAGTACTTC

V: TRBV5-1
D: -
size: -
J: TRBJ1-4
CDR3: CASSPGTATNEKLFF
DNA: TGCGCCAGCAGCCCGGGGACCGCAACTAATGAAAAACTGTTTTTT

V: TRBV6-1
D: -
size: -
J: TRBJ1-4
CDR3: CASTQGIELFF
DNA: TGTGCCAGCACCCAAGGAATAGAACTGTTTTTT

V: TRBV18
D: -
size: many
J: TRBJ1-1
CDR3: CASSQGTNTEAFF
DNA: TGTGCCAGCTCTCAGGGTACGAACACTGAAGCTTTCTTT

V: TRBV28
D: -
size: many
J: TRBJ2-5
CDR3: CASSTPIRALQETQYF
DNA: TGTGCCAGCAGTACCCCTATAAGGGCGTTACAAGAGACCCAGTACTTC

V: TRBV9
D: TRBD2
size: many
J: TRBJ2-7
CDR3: CASSAGASGDTYEQYF
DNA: TGTGCCAGCAGCGCGGGTGCTAGCGGGGACACCTACGAGCAGTACTTC

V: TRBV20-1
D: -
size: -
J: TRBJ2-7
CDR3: CSARAPRFHEQYF
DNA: TGCAGTGCCCGGGCCCCCCGTTTCCACGAGCAGTACTTC

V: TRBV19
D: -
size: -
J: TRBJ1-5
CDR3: CASSIEPGDQPQHF
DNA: TGTGCCAGTAGTATAGAGCCAGGGGATCAGCCCCAGCATTTT

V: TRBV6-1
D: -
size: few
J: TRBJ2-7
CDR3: CAGQQGGSYEQYF
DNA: TGTGCCGGCCAACAGGGCGGCTCCTACGAGCAGTACTTC